A single sample gave rise to the 21 T cell receptor beta chains below, sequenced in a study of cytomegalovirus exposure and HLA in healthy donors. Researchers ran the PCR with 60 Vbeta and 13 Jbeta primers. The repertoire was sequenced with immunoSEQ multiplex PCR; TCRdb's copy has only in-frame clones and lacks some. The repertoire holds some 170,000 clones, with around 90% as singletons. Input material: PBMCs. All receptors come from a woman under 40 in good health and CMV-seronegative.

This clone was seen more than once but under ten times. V gene TRBV2 combines with J gene TRBJ1-4; possible D gene TRBD1, 5 bases. The CDR3 runs 12 residues. The germline V gene has CDR1 SNHLY and CDR2 FYNNEI. Trimming left V 4 bases short and J 8 bases short, with 8 bases between. The CDR3 sequence: CASSGQIEKLFF. In DNA, the CDR3 is TGTGCCAGCAGTGGACAGATCGAAAAACTGTTTTTT.

The gene calls are TRBV14 and TRBJ2-1, with D tentatively TRBD2 (7 bases). V lost 0 bases and J 6 bases, leaving 12 bases between the germline ends. CDR1 and CDR2 from the germline V gene are SGHDN and FVKESK. The CDR3 is made up of 15 amino acids. CDR3 sequence reads: CASSQDGGASNEQFF. In DNA form, the CDR3 reads TGTGCCAGCAGCCAAGATGGGGGGGCTAGCAATGAGCAGTTCTTC.

The V call is TRBV9, the J call TRBJ2-2, with D unresolved. The CDR3 has 12 residues. V was clipped by 4 bases and J by 4 bases, with 5 bases between them. The germline CDR1 and CDR2 sequences are SGDLS and YYNGEE. The CDR3 region has the DNA TGTGCCAGCAGCCTCAGCACCGGGGAGCTGTTTTTT. Amino acid sequence: CASSLSTGELFF.

The chain couples TRBV5-6 to TRBJ1-1, with no clear D. The CDR3 is made up of 14 amino acids. With 4 bases removed from V and 5 bases from J, the gap between germline ends came to 15 bases. CDR1 is SGHDT and CDR2 is YYEEEE in the germline V gene. The CDR3 nucleotides are TGTGCCAGCAGCCAGGTTTCGCAACGGACTGAAGCTTTCTTT. It encodes CASSQVSQRTEAFF.

This chain connects TRBV7-8 to TRBJ2-1; 7 bases align to TRBD2. From germline, CDR1 is SGHVS and CDR2 FQNEAQ. V was pared by 10 bases and J by 9 bases, with 15 bases of the junction left unmatched. The CDR3 has 14 amino acids. CDR3 sequence (DNA): TGTGCCAATATGGAAGGGAGGGCCTATGGTGAGCAGTTCTTC. Amino acid sequence: CANMEGRAYGEQFF.

This chain uses TRBV2 with TRBJ1-2; D uncertain. Trimming removed 2 bases from V and 3 bases from J, with 7 bases in between. Germline CDR1 reads SNHLY; CDR2 reads FYNNEI. CDR3 length equals 13 residues. The chain's CDR3 is CASSEMRDYGYTF. CDR3 sequence (DNA): TGTGCCAGCAGTGAAATGCGGGACTATGGCTACACCTTC.

This clone is termed medium-sized. This sequence joins TRBV21-1 and TRBJ1-2; the table's D call, TRBD1, was not checked against the DNA. TRBV21-1 is a recognized pseudogene. There are 13 residues in the CDR3. In nucleotides, the CDR3 is TGTGCCAGCAGCGGCCGATATTCCCCTGGCTACACCTTC. Amino acid sequence: CASSGRYSPGYTF.

The CDR3 DNA reads as TGCGCCAGCAGACAGTCCTCCTATAATTCACCCCTCCACTTT. Translating it yields CASRQSSYNSPLHF. The rearrangement links TRBV5-1 to TRBJ1-6, with D unresolved. The V and J ends lost 5 bases and 0 bases respectively, with 6 bases between them. This CDR3 is built from 14 residues. Germline V gene data show CDR1 as SGHRS and CDR2 as YFSETQ.

The chain employs TRBV4-1 and TRBJ2-7; maybe TRBD1 (5 bases). The germline V and J ends were trimmed by 4 bases and 4 bases, with 17 bases remaining between them. CDR1 is MGHRA and CDR2 is YSYEKL in the germline V gene. The CDR3 is made up of 15 amino acids. The CDR3 spells CASSRDGQGFYEQYF. As DNA, the CDR3 is TGCGCCAGCAGCCGTGACGGACAAGGGTTTTACGAGCAGTACTTC.

The chain combines TRBV5-1 with TRBJ2-7; tentative D call: TRBD2 (7 bases). Germline CDR1 is SGHRS and CDR2 is YFSETQ. This CDR3 has 14 residues. The V end was cut by 3 bases, the J end by 2 bases, with 12 bases between. This CDR3 is CASSSGGIPYEQYF. Here the CDR3 DNA reads TGCGCCAGCAGCTCGGGGGGCATACCCTACGAGCAGTACTTC.

This clone showed up just once. The CDR3 is CASSLFGQGVYGYTF. CDR3 nucleotide sequence: TGTGCCAGCAGCCTTTTTGGACAGGGGGTTTATGGCTACACCTTC. The chain carries TRBV6-5 and TRBJ1-2, with 10 nucleotides matching TRBD1. The CDR3 is 15 residues long. Germline V CDR1 and CDR2: MNHEY, SVGAGI. V was clipped by 6 bases and J by 5 bases; unmatched bases: 9.

J is TRBJ1-2 and V is TRBV10-1, with 8 bases aligning to TRBD1. Germline trimming cut 8 bases from V and 8 bases from J; bases unmatched to any gene: 13. The germline V gene has CDR1 WNHNN and CDR2 SYGVQD (reference sequence). CDR3 length: 14 amino acids. CDR3 nucleotides: TGCGCCAGCCCAAGACTGCAGGGGGCGGAGGGCTACACCTTC. Amino acids: CASPRLQGAEGYTF.

The chain employs TRBV29-1 and TRBJ2-3, with TRBD2 matching 7 bases. V dropped 6 bases and J dropped 8; count of bases not matched to a gene: 11. Per germline, CDR1 SQVTM and CDR2 ANQGSEA. The CDR3 consists of 13 residues. CDR3 sequence reads: CSVASSGPGTQYF. CDR3 coding DNA: TGCAGCGTCGCCTCTAGCGGCCCGGGTACGCAGTATTTT.

This chain connects TRBV29-1 to TRBJ1-5, with D possibly being TRBD1 (5 bases). Looked up from germline, CDR1 is SQVTM and CDR2 is ANQGSEA. The CDR3 loop spans 14 amino acids. Trimming shortened V by 4 bases and J by 0 bases, and 10 bases separated the two germline ends. In DNA, the CDR3 is TGCAGCGTTGGGGGGGTGGGTAGCAATCAGCCCCAGCATTTT. Protein product: CSVGGVGSNQPQHF. Full variable domain (missing parts from reference TRBV29-1 and TRBJ1-5): SAVISQKPSRDICQRGTSLTIQCQVDSQVTMMFWYRQQPGQSLTLIATANQGSEATYESGFVIDKFPISRPNLTFSTLTVSNMSPEDSSIYLCSVGGVGSNQPQHFGDGTRLSIL.

CDR3 coding DNA: TGTGCCAGCAGCTTAGGGACAGGGGGTAAGGCCCAAGAGACCCAGTACTTC. Protein sequence: CASSLGTGGKAQETQYF. V is TRBV11-3 and J is TRBJ2-5, with TRBD1 matching 10 bases. The CDR3 totals 17 residues. Germline loops: CDR1 SGHNT, CDR2 YENEEA. After removal of 1 base from V and 1 base from J, the junction contained 6 bases not matched to a gene.

This sequence joins TRBV9 and TRBJ1-2, with D possibly matching TRBD1 (5 bases). CDR1 is SGDLS and CDR2 is YYNGEE in the germline V gene. V was cut by 5 bases and J by 6 bases, with 17 bases left in between. The CDR3 runs to 14 residues. The CDR3 region has the DNA TGTGCCAGCAGTTCCAATGGGGGGTTAGATGGCTACACCTTC. Its protein is CASSSNGGLDGYTF. Full variable domain (rest looked up from reference TRBV9 and TRBJ1-2): DSGVTQTPKHLITATGQRVTLRCSPRSGDLSVYWYQQSLDQGLQFLIQYYNGEERAKGNILERFSAQQFPDLHSELNLSSLELGDSALYFCASSSNGGLDGYTFGSGTRLTVV.

The V gene is TRBV5-8, the J gene TRBJ1-1; D remains ambiguous. CDR3 size: 10 residues. V lost 4 bases and J lost 11, with 9 bases in between. Looked up from germline, CDR1 is SGHTS and CDR2 is YDEGEE. CDR3 loop: CASSIYRAFF. The CDR3 DNA reads as TGTGCCAGCAGCATATATCGGGCTTTCTTT.

This chain joins TRBV19 and TRBJ1-5, with 9 bases fitting TRBD1. After removal of 5 bases from V and 0 bases from J, the junction contained 8 bases not matched to a gene. Germline CDR1 reads LNHDA; CDR2 reads SQIVND (reference sequence). The CDR3 contains 17 residues. CDR3 loop: CASSRDRALYSNQPQHF. CDR3 sequence (DNA): TGTGCCAGTAGTCGGGACAGGGCCCTTTATAGCAATCAGCCCCAGCATTTT.

Written as DNA, the CDR3 is TGTGCCAGCAGCCGCCCGGACAGGAACACTGAAGCTTTCTTT. Protein product: CASSRPDRNTEAFF. This chain uses TRBV5-6 with TRBJ1-1; TRBD1 is a possible D gene (6 bases). The CDR3 totals 14 residues. From germline, CDR1 is SGHDT and CDR2 YYEEEE. V lost 4 bases and J 1 base, leaving 11 bases between the germline ends.

V usage is TRBV7-9 and J usage is TRBJ2-2; TRBD1 matches 10 bases. V lost 1 base to trimming and J lost 7 bases; unmatched junction nucleotides: 9. From germline, CDR1 is SEHNR and CDR2 FQNEAQ (reference sequence). This CDR3 comprises 17 residues. CDR3 DNA sequence: TGTGCCAGCAGCTTAGGTGAAGGGACAGGGGCCCTCGGGGAGCTGTTTTTT. Its protein product is CASSLGEGTGALGELFF.

The table lists this clone with a count of one. The chain is built from TRBV10-1 and TRBJ2-2, with D unresolved. The V and J ends lost 4 bases and 3 bases respectively, with 9 bases between them. Germline V gives CDR1 WNHNN, CDR2 SYGVQD (reference sequence). The CDR3 spans 14 residues. CDR3: CASSATLHTGELFF. DNA for the CDR3: TGCGCCAGCAGTGCGACACTCCACACCGGGGAGCTGTTTTTT.